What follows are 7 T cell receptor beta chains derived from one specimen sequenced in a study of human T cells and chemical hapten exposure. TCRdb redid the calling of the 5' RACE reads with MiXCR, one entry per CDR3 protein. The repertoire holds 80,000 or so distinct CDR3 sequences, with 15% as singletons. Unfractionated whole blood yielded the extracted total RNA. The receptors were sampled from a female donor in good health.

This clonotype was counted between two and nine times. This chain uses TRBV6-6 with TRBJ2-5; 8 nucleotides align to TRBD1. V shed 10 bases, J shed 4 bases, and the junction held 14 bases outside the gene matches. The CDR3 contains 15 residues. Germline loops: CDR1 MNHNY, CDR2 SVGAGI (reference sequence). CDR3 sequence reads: CATGGQGAFGETQYF. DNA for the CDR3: TGTGCCACCGGAGGTCAGGGGGCTTTTGGAGAGACCCAGTACTTC.

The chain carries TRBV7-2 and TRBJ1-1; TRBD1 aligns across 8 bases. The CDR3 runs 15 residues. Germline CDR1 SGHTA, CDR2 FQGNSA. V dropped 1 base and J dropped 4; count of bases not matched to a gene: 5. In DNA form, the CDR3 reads TGTGCCAGCAGCTTAGACAGGGGGTCTTCCACTGAAGCTTTCTTT. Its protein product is CASSLDRGSSTEAFF.

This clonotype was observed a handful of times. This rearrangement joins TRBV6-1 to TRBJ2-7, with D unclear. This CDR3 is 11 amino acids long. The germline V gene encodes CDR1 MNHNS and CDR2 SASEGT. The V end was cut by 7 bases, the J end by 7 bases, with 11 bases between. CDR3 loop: CASIRTREQYF. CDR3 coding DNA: TGTGCCAGCATCAGAACGAGGGAGCAGTACTTC.

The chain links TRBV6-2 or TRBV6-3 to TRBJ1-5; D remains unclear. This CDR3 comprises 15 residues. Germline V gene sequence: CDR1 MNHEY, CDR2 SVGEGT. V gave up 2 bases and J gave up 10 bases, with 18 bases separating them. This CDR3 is CASSYGFGFGEPQHF. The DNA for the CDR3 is TGTGCCAGCAGTTACGGTTTTGGGTTCGGCGAACCCCAGCATTTT.

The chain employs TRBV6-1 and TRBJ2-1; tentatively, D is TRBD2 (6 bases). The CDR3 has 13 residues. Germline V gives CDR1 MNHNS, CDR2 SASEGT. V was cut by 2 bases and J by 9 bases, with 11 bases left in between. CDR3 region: CASSERTSSEQFF. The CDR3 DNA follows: TGTGCCAGCAGTGAAAGAACTAGCTCTGAGCAGTTCTTC.

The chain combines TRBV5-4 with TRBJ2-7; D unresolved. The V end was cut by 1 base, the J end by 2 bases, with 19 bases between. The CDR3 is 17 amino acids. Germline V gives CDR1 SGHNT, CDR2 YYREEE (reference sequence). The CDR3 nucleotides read TGTGCCAGCAGCTTGATACCGGGCGGTTTAGGCCCCTACGAGCAGTACTTC. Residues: CASSLIPGGLGPYEQYF.

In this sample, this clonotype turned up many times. The CDR3 here is CATSDWDTGELFF. The CDR3, as DNA: TGTGCCACCAGTGATTGGGACACCGGGGAGCTGTTTTTT. The V and J genes are TRBV24-1 and TRBJ2-2; D ambiguous. The germline gives CDR1 KGHDR, CDR2 SFDVKD. The CDR3 length is 13 residues. V was shortened by 2 bases and J by 3 bases, with 3 bases between the two germline ends.